One and the same sample provided the 28 T cell receptor beta chains below, sequenced in a study of molecular identifiers for immune sequencing clone quantification. A single record per CDR3 protein comes from TCRdb applying MiXCR to the PCR reads. The data show under 800,000 distinct CDR3 sequences, roughly 25% seen once. Material: naive CD8+ T cells from blood, with Jurkat cell RNA spiked in. The subset here: FACS-sorted CD8+CD4-CCR7+CD45RA+ naive T cells. These receptors all come from a human donor in good health. Some libraries in this study had Jurkat cell RNA spiked in.

The V and J genes are TRBV30 and TRBJ1-1; 9 positions agree with TRBD1. V trimming: 3 bases; J trimming: 1 base; junction bases outside the gene matches: 3. The CDR3 has 14 residues. Germline-derived CDR1 and CDR2 are GTSNPN and SVGIG (reference sequence). The CDR3 reads CAWRKGQGNTEAFF. The CDR3 DNA follows: TGTGCCTGGAGAAAGGGACAGGGGAACACTGAAGCTTTCTTT.

Remarks on this clonotype: Compared with germline, one end of the junction differs, possibly owing to a read error. This chain connects TRBV2 to TRBJ1-2; 8 nucleotides align to TRBD1. Germline CDR1 SNHLY, CDR2 FYNNEI. The CDR3 loop spans 15 amino acids. CDR3 protein: CAGSPGQGRDYGYTF. The DNA for the CDR3 is TGTGCCGGCAGCCCCGGACAGGGAAGGGACTATGGCTACACCTTC.

J is TRBJ2-3 and V is TRBV7-9, with TRBD2 identical over 7 bases. This CDR3 has 15 residues. With 6 bases clipped from V and 0 bases from J, the junction kept 6 bases outside the gene matches. Germline loops: CDR1 SEHNR, CDR2 FQNEAQ (reference sequence). The DNA for the CDR3 is TGTGCCAGCAGTGGGGAGGGAGAGAGCACAGATACGCAGTATTTT. This codes for CASSGEGESTDTQYF. The variable domain in full, with the rest retrieved from reference TRBV7-9 and TRBJ2-3, is DTGVSQNPRHKITKRGQNVTFRCDPISEHNRLYWYRQTLGQGPEFLTYFQNEAQLEKSRLLSDRFSAERPKGSFSTLEIQRTEQGDSAMYLCASSGEGESTDTQYFGPGTRLTVL.

The chain joins TRBV12-3 or TRBV12-4 to TRBJ2-2; TRBD2 matches at 11 bases. The V gene end was trimmed by 8 bases and the J gene end by 0 bases; junction bases not matched to a gene: 14. This CDR3 is 19 amino acids long. The CDR3 sequence is CASGTGTSGYLPNTGELFF. CDR3 bases: TGTGCCAGCGGAACCGGGACTAGCGGTTACCTCCCGAACACCGGGGAGCTGTTTTTT.

In its sample, this clonotype was seen a few times. The chain employs TRBV27 and TRBJ1-5; D gene ambiguous. This CDR3 is 13 amino acids long. The V end lost 5 bases, the J end lost 3 bases, and 8 bases lay between the germline ends. Germline V CDR1 and CDR2: MNHEY, SMNVEV (reference sequence). The CDR3 region has the DNA TGTGCCAGCAGTCCAAGCAACAATCAGCCCCAGCATTTT. It specifies CASSPSNNQPQHF.

This clonotype was seen a single time. The junction differs from germline at one of its ends, possibly a read error. The chain joins TRBV12-3 or TRBV12-4 to TRBJ2-4; TRBD1 aligns across 7 bases. This CDR3 is 12 amino acids long. CDR3 sequence: CASSSGGDIQYF. CDR3 bases: TGTGCCAGCAGTTCAGGGGGAGATATTCAGTACTTT.

The chain has TRBV24-1 and TRBJ2-1; no clear D. The CDR3 extends over 13 amino acids. V shed 4 bases and J shed 3 bases, with 6 bases lying between them. Germline CDR1 KGHDR, CDR2 SFDVKD. The CDR3 here is CATSERYYNEQFF. The CDR3, as DNA: TGTGCCACCAGTGAGCGCTACTACAATGAGCAGTTCTTC.

This clonotype was seen repeatedly, ten times or more. The chain is built from TRBV10-3 and TRBJ2-5, with TRBD2 as a possible D gene (5 bases). V was cut by 8 bases and J by 2 bases, with 6 bases left in between. The CDR3 sequence is 11 residues long. Per germline, CDR1 ENHRY and CDR2 SYGVKD. CDR3 amino acids: CAIPGQETQYF. In nucleotides, the CDR3 is TGTGCCATCCCGGGGCAAGAGACCCAGTACTTC.

Of note for this clonotype: A read error may explain this, as a much larger clone is one base away. This chain connects TRBV5-1 to TRBJ2-3; 11 bases are shared with TRBD2. This CDR3 has 15 residues. CDR1 is SGHRS and CDR2 is YFSETQ in the germline V gene. J was trimmed by 4 bases and V by 4 bases; bases with no gene match: 5. CDR3 protein: CASSLASGGPDTQYF. CDR3 nucleotides: TGCGCCAGCAGCCTTGCTAGCGGGGGGCCAGATACGCAGTATTTT.

The chain joins TRBV24-1 to TRBJ2-2, with D uncertain. The CDR3 length is 14 residues. V lost 3 bases, J lost 7 bases, and 11 bases lay in between. Looked up from germline, CDR1 is KGHDR and CDR2 is SFDVKD. The CDR3 DNA sequence: TGTGCCACCAGTGATCCGGGTTCGGGCGGGGAGCTGTTTTTT. Its protein product is CATSDPGSGGELFF.

This sequence joins TRBV4-3 and TRBJ1-3, with unresolved D. Trimming removed 0 bases at V and 4 bases at J, with 10 bases between. The CDR3 runs 15 residues. Germline V lookup: CDR1 LGHNA, CDR2 YSLEER. The CDR3 coding sequence is TGCGCCAGCAGCCAAGAATACACCACCGGAAACACCATATATTTT. It translates to CASSQEYTTGNTIYF.

This clonotype has a count of ten or more. DNA of the CDR3: TGTGCCAGCAGTTCCCGGGACAGTCCCTACGAGCAGTACTTC. This encodes CASSSRDSPYEQYF. This sequence joins TRBV28 and TRBJ2-7; TRBD1 agrees at 7 bases. The ends lost 4 bases at V and 2 bases at J; junction bases unmatched: 5. The CDR3 runs 14 residues. In germline, CDR1 is MDHEN, CDR2 SYDVKM.

Turning to this clonotype: This clone may be a read error of a much larger clone one base away. V is TRBV7-2 and J is TRBJ2-2; 7 positions match TRBD1. There are 15 residues in the CDR3. Germline-derived CDR1 and CDR2 are SGHTA and FQGNSA. The CDR3 reads CAGSSTGSPPGELFF. Written as DNA, the CDR3 is TGTGCCGGCAGCTCGACAGGGTCCCCCCCCGGGGAGCTGTTTTTT.

This clonotype was counted only a few times. At one end, the junction sequence differs from germline, possibly due to a read error. The chain carries TRBV14 and TRBJ2-5; TRBD2 aligns across 12 bases. This CDR3 has 16 amino acids. Germline loops: CDR1 SGHDN, CDR2 FVKESK. CDR3 coding DNA: TGTGCCTGCAGCCAGTCGACTAGCGGGAGAATGGAGACCCAGTACTTC. Translated: CACSQSTSGRMETQYF.

Note on this clonotype: This clone may be a read error of a much larger clone one base away. The chain couples TRBV7-2 to TRBJ2-5; D unclear. This CDR3 contains 16 residues. Trimming took 8 bases from V and 3 from J, leaving 22 bases between them. The V gene's germline CDR1 is SGHTA and CDR2 FQGNSA. The CDR3 nucleotides are TGTGCCAGCCTTTCCCCCCCGACCGTTCTTAAAGAGACCCAGTACTTC. It specifies CASLSPPTVLKETQYF.

This clonotype was detected a few times. V gene TRBV6-5 combines with J gene TRBJ2-7, with 7 bases that match TRBD1. There are 14 residues in the CDR3. V was clipped by 6 bases and J by 3 bases; unmatched bases: 8. Germline lookup yields CDR1 MNHEY and CDR2 SVGAGI. CDR3 residues: CASSNRGLVYEQYF. The CDR3 DNA reads as TGTGCCAGCAGCAACAGGGGTTTAGTCTACGAGCAGTACTTC.

This clonotype was counted ten times or more. V is TRBV5-1 and J is TRBJ2-7; a possible D gene is TRBD1 (6 bases). The germline CDR1 and CDR2 sequences are SGHRS and YFSETQ. The V end was cut by 0 bases, the J end by 3 bases, with 10 bases between. This CDR3 has 14 residues. The DNA of the CDR3 is TGCGCCAGCAGCTTGGCAGGGGATGTCTACGAGCAGTACTTC. Residues: CASSLAGDVYEQYF.

About this clonotype itself: This may be a read error: a much more frequent sequence differs by one nucleotide. J is TRBJ1-1 and V is TRBV7-3, with D possibly TRBD1 on 5 matching bases. CDR1 and CDR2 from the germline V gene are SGHTA and FQGTGA. The CDR3 totals 13 residues. The V end was cut by 3 bases, the J end by 4 bases, with 9 bases between. DNA for the CDR3: TGTGCCAGCAGCTTTTCCAGGGTCACTGAAGCTTTCTTT. Translating it yields CASSFSRVTEAFF.

This clonotype appeared many times. The chain recombines TRBV29-1 with TRBJ2-7, with D perhaps matching TRBD2 (6 bases). The CDR3 sequence is 11 residues long. The germline V gene has CDR1 SQVTM and CDR2 ANQGSEA. V was clipped by 8 bases and J by 6 bases, with 14 bases between them. This CDR3 is CSFAWGVEQYF. The CDR3, as DNA: TGCAGCTTTGCATGGGGGGTCGAGCAGTACTTC.

In its sample, this clonotype was seen once. Being one base from a much bigger clone, this may be a read error. The J gene is TRBJ2-2, the V gene TRBV19, with TRBD1 identical over 7 bases. The CDR3 loop spans 19 amino acids. The junction had 18 bases not matched to a gene; V was cut back by 5 bases and J by 3 bases. The germline gives CDR1 LNHDA, CDR2 SQIVND (reference sequence). The CDR3 nucleotides are TGTGCCAGTAGTTCCTACAGGGGATCGTCTCCTGGGGACACCGGGGAGCTGTTTTTT. This gives the protein CASSSYRGSSPGDTGELFF.

In its sample, this clonotype was seen a few times. The V gene is TRBV2, the J gene TRBJ2-5; 11 positions match TRBD2. In germline, CDR1 is SNHLY, CDR2 FYNNEI. The CDR3 spans 18 residues. V shed 4 bases and J 5 bases; nucleotides not matched to a gene: 15. The CDR3 DNA is TGTGCCAGCAGTGTCCCTCGGGTAGGGACTAGCGGCCGGGAGACCCAGTACTTC. This sequence encodes CASSVPRVGTSGRETQYF.

The chain employs TRBV30 and TRBJ2-1; D not resolved. The germline V and J ends were trimmed by 0 bases and 3 bases, with 12 bases remaining between them. Germline CDR1 GTSNPN, CDR2 SVGIG (reference sequence). The CDR3 consists of 15 residues. As DNA, the CDR3 is TGTGCCTGGAGTGTACTATTGGTCAGCTACAATGAGCAGTTCTTC. Translated: CAWSVLLVSYNEQFF.

This clonotype appeared a single time. This sequence joins TRBV6-5 and TRBJ2-1; TRBD1 aligns across 9 bases. The germline gives CDR1 MNHEY, CDR2 SVGAGI. This CDR3 comprises 15 residues. V dropped 2 bases and J dropped 4; count of bases not matched to a gene: 3. The CDR3 loop reads CASSYGTGHYNEQFF. The CDR3 region has the DNA TGTGCCAGCAGTTACGGGACAGGGCATTACAATGAGCAGTTCTTC.

This clonotype was found many times. The chain combines TRBV6-6 with TRBJ1-1, with D possibly being TRBD1 (6 bases). CDR1 MNHNY and CDR2 SVGAGI come from the germline V gene (reference sequence). V lost 5 bases to trimming and J lost 0 bases, with 19 bases between them. CDR3 size: 17 residues. The CDR3 here is CASSNWTERYLNTEAFF. The CDR3 DNA sequence: TGTGCCAGCAGTAATTGGACAGAGCGCTATTTGAACACTGAAGCTTTCTTT.

This clonotype has just a few counts. The V gene is TRBV4-3, the J gene TRBJ2-1; the match to TRBD2 covers 8 bases. V trimming: 0 bases; J trimming: 2 bases; junction bases outside the gene matches: 6. CDR1 is LGHNA, CDR2 YSLEER, per germline. The CDR3 totals 17 residues. This CDR3 is CASSQDSSGGTYNEQFF. CDR3 bases: TGCGCCAGCAGCCAAGATTCAAGCGGGGGAACCTACAATGAGCAGTTCTTC.

Comments on this clonotype: A much larger clone is a single base away; this may be a read error. The rearrangement links TRBV7-8 to TRBJ2-7, with 9 bases matching TRBD2. V dropped 4 bases and J dropped 2; count of bases not matched to a gene: 6. Germline values: CDR1 SGHVS, CDR2 FQNEAQ. The CDR3 totals 15 residues. In DNA, the CDR3 is TGTGCCAGCAGCTCATTTTGCGGGGGGGCCTACGAGCAGTACTTC. Translated, it gives CASSSFCGGAYEQYF.

This chain connects TRBV30 to TRBJ2-7; 10 positions match TRBD2. V was clipped by 0 bases and J by 3 bases; unmatched bases: 5. Germline V gene data show CDR1 as GTSNPN and CDR2 as SVGIG (reference sequence). The CDR3 is made up of 15 amino acids. CDR3 coding DNA: TGTGCCTGGAGTGTCCTAGCGGGGGACCACTACGAGCAGTACTTC. This encodes CAWSVLAGDHYEQYF.

A note on this clonotype: A clone one base away is much larger, so this may be a read error. The chain combines TRBV4-1 with TRBJ2-1; D is possibly TRBD1 or TRBD2 (6 bases each). CDR3 size: 16 residues. CDR1 and CDR2 from the germline V gene are MGHRA and YSYEKL. V was clipped by 4 bases and J by 11 bases, with 24 bases between them. The CDR3 DNA sequence: TGCGCCAGCAGCCTGATGACCGGGACTCCAGGGGATCAGCAGTTCTTC. This codes for CASSLMTGTPGDQQFF.